The T cell receptor (beta chain) under discussion was sequenced for a study of naive and memory T cell subsets. Study findings and constraints: This RNA-based method may be sensitive to activation-related transcript changes.

As concerns this clonotype: No antigen is known for it.

TCR cDNA received a 3' ligated oligonucleotide that carried a UMI. RNA was extracted from roughly 2.6 ml of whole blood of healthy adults. The SP2 primer and nested alpha and beta constant region primers amplified ligated cDNA in four rounds. TCRdb reprocessed the 5' RACE reads via MiXCR and lists one record per CDR3 protein. The sample holds tens of thousands of distinct CDR3 sequences, 16% seen once. V was shortened by 0 bases and J by 0 bases, with 14 bases between the two germline ends. This CDR3 spans 17 amino acids. Germline-derived CDR1 and CDR2 are SGHVS and FNYEAQ. The rearrangement links TRBV7-6 to TRBJ1-1; D might be TRBD1 (5 bases). The receptor's source is a female donor in good health. CDR3 nucleotides: TGTGCCAGCAGCTTAGCGCGCGGCAGGGACTTGAACACTGAAGCTTTCTTT. Translated, it gives CASSLARGRDLNTEAFF.